This T cell receptor (beta chain) was captured by sequencing in a study of CD8 T cells in Susac syndrome. V was trimmed by 5 bases and J by 6 bases, leaving 17 bases between them. Germline V gene sequence: CDR1 MNHEY, CDR2 SMNVEV (reference sequence). CDR3 length: 15 residues. cDNA came from around 0.5 to 1 ug RNA primed by random hexamers. Each CDR3 protein is one row after TCRdb ran MiXCR on the immunoSEQ multiplex PCR reads. The sample includes about 300,000 distinct CDR3 sequences, 65% to 90% of them seen just once. Sequencing input: CD8+ T cells from PBMCs. The receptor's source is a human donor with multiple sclerosis. The rearrangement joins TRBV27 to TRBJ1-5; D call uncertain. CDR3 protein: CASSPHVGLVQPQHF. The CDR3 nucleotides are TGTGCCAGCAGTCCTCACGTGGGGTTGGTTCAGCCCCAGCATTTT.